The 25 T cell receptor beta chains below come from one sample, sequenced in a study of T cell responses to AZD1222 COVID-19 vaccine. Sequencing was performed with immunoSEQ multiplex PCR; in TCRdb, only in-frame clones are kept and a portion is missing. The table records some 170,000 clones, about nine tenths of them present only once. The sample consisted of peripheral blood, taken 28 days after the second AZD1222 dose. These receptors came from an adult who received the AZD1222 COVID-19 vaccine.

This sequence joins TRBV30 and TRBJ2-5, with 9 positions matching TRBD1. CDR3 length: 13 amino acids. V lost 2 bases to trimming and J lost 4 bases; unmatched junction nucleotides: 2. Germline V gene data show CDR1 as GTSNPN and CDR2 as SVGIG (reference sequence). The CDR3 sequence is CAWSRDRAETQYF. In DNA form, the CDR3 reads TGTGCCTGGAGTAGGGACAGGGCAGAGACCCAGTACTTC.

This chain connects TRBV7-2 to TRBJ1-2; 9 positions agree with TRBD1. CDR3 size: 15 residues. V shed 5 bases and J 7 bases; nucleotides not matched to a gene: 11. Germline lookup yields CDR1 SGHTA and CDR2 FQGNSA. In DNA, the CDR3 is TGTGCCAGCAGCCCTTTCGTACAGGGGGCTAGTGGCTACACCTTC. It encodes CASSPFVQGASGYTF.

The rearrangement links TRBV27 to TRBJ2-2; D is unclear. V was clipped by 7 bases and J by 0 bases, with 15 bases between them. Germline V gene sequence: CDR1 MNHEY, CDR2 SMNVEV (reference sequence). The length of the CDR3 is 16 residues. Written as DNA, the CDR3 is TGTGCCAGCAAGTTCGACCGACAAACGAACACCGGGGAGCTGTTTTTT. Translated, it gives CASKFDRQTNTGELFF.

This clone was counted once. The chain uses TRBV15 and TRBJ2-1, with D uncertain. The length of the CDR3 is 13 residues. Trimming pared 5 bases from V and 4 bases from J, leaving 9 bases between. Germline V gene sequence: CDR1 LNHNV, CDR2 YYDKDF (reference sequence). The CDR3 region has the DNA TGTGCCACCAGCGGGCGATATTACAATGAGCAGTTCTTC. This translates into CATSGRYYNEQFF.

As to this clone: In the same sample, other DNA sequences code for this CDR3. The V call is TRBV2, the J call TRBJ1-6, with a weak D call TRBD1 (6 bases). Germline V lookup: CDR1 SNHLY, CDR2 FYNNEI. Trimming removed 4 bases from V and 7 bases from J, with 8 bases in between. The CDR3 spans 13 residues. This CDR3 is CASSGQGNSPLHF. The DNA for the CDR3 is TGTGCCAGCAGTGGGCAGGGGAATTCACCCCTCCACTTT. The full variable domain, its missing parts supplied by reference TRBV2 and TRBJ1-6, is EPEVTQTPSHQVTQMGQEVILRCVPISNHLYFYWYRQILGQKVEFLVSFYNNEISEKSEIFDDQFSVERPDGSNFTLKIRSTKLEDSAMYFCASSGQGNSPLHFGNGTRLTVT.

The chain carries TRBV9 and TRBJ2-3; 8 bases agree with TRBD1. The germline gives CDR1 SGDLS, CDR2 YYNGEE. The CDR3 is 18 residues long. Trimming cost V 0 bases and J 6 bases; bases outside gene matches: 15. The CDR3 spells CASSVGTGHSLYTDTQYF. Written as DNA, the CDR3 is TGTGCCAGCAGCGTAGGGACAGGGCATTCACTGTATACGGATACGCAGTATTTT.

The V call is TRBV4-1, the J call TRBJ2-7; TRBD2 matches 8 bases. V dropped 2 bases and J dropped 2; count of bases not matched to a gene: 14. This CDR3 has 18 amino acids. CDR1 and CDR2 (germline): MGHRA, YSYEKL. The CDR3 reads CASSQTLSLGAGAYEQYF. CDR3 DNA sequence: TGCGCCAGCAGCCAAACGCTCTCCCTGGGAGCGGGAGCCTACGAGCAGTACTTC.

In DNA, the CDR3 is TGTGCCAGTAGTATGAGGGCAGCCTACGGATATGGCTACACCTTC. The encoded protein is CASSMRAAYGYGYTF. V usage is TRBV19 and J usage is TRBJ1-2, with no clear D. The CDR3 contains 15 residues. V was shortened by 3 bases and J by 5 bases, with 16 bases between the two germline ends. The germline CDR1 and CDR2 sequences are LNHDA and SQIVND (reference sequence).

V and J are TRBV19 and TRBJ2-7; perhaps TRBD1 as D (8 bases). V was clipped by 4 bases and J by 3 bases, with 19 bases between them. Germline V lookup: CDR1 LNHDA, CDR2 SQIVND (reference sequence). This CDR3 is 16 amino acids long. The CDR3 DNA reads TGTGCCAGTAGTAAGGGAGGACAGGGAGGGTTCTACGAGCAGTACTTC. It yields the protein CASSKGGQGGFYEQYF.

J is TRBJ1-2 and V is TRBV12-5; TRBD1 matches at 9 bases. V was pared by 0 bases and J by 4 bases, with 6 bases of the junction left unmatched. This CDR3 has 16 residues. Germline CDR1 LGHNT, CDR2 FRNRAP. The chain's CDR3 is CASGLVGLDRGYGYTF. The CDR3 nucleotides read TGTGCTAGTGGTTTGGTAGGTCTGGACAGGGGCTATGGCTACACCTTC.

The chain is built from TRBV7-9 and TRBJ1-1; maybe TRBD1 (6 bases). The germline gives CDR1 SEHNR, CDR2 FQNEAQ (reference sequence). Deletions cut 2 bases from V and 1 base from J, with 8 bases between. The CDR3 loop spans 14 amino acids. The CDR3 loop is CASSLTGQNTEAFF. Here the CDR3 DNA reads TGTGCCAGCAGCTTAACGGGACAGAACACTGAAGCTTTCTTT.

This rearrangement joins TRBV2 to TRBJ1-4, with D perhaps matching TRBD1 (6 bases). CDR1 is SNHLY and CDR2 is FYNNEI in the germline V gene. V was shortened by 5 bases and J by 6 bases, with 13 bases between the two germline ends. The CDR3 runs 14 residues. The CDR3 coding sequence is TGTGCCAGCAGTAGGACAGACGCGGATGAAAAACTGTTTTTT. Translating it yields CASSRTDADEKLFF.

The chain carries TRBV18 and TRBJ1-6; 9 nucleotides line up with TRBD1. The CDR3 loop spans 16 amino acids. V dropped 5 bases and J dropped 7; count of bases not matched to a gene: 9. Germline V lookup: CDR1 KGHSH, CDR2 LQKENI. The CDR3 loop reads CASSTRTGEANSPLHF. CDR3 sequence (DNA): TGTGCCAGCTCAACTAGGACAGGGGAGGCGAATTCACCCCTCCACTTT.

The V gene is TRBV11-2, the J gene TRBJ2-5; possibly TRBD1 for D (6 bases). Germline V lookup: CDR1 SGHAT, CDR2 FQNNGV. The ends were cut back, 1 base at V and 4 bases at J, with 10 bases in the middle. The CDR3 totals 14 residues. The chain's CDR3 is CASSLVGGGETQYF. In DNA, the CDR3 is TGTGCCAGCAGCTTAGTAGGGGGTGGAGAGACCCAGTACTTC.

J is TRBJ1-6 and V is TRBV18; unclear D gene. V was trimmed by 5 bases and J by 8 bases, leaving 10 bases between them. The CDR3 totals 13 residues. Germline CDR1 is KGHSH and CDR2 is LQKENI. CDR3 bases: TGTGCCAGCTCAGACATCGGGGATTCACCCCTCCACTTT. It yields the protein CASSDIGDSPLHF.

The V gene is TRBV4-1, the J gene TRBJ2-2, with TRBD2 matching 10 bases. CDR3 length equals 20 residues. Germline CDR1 is MGHRA and CDR2 is YSYEKL. Trimming cost V 4 bases and J 7 bases; bases outside gene matches: 21. The CDR3: CASSRGSGRAPIFSGGELFF. CDR3 coding DNA: TGCGCCAGCAGCCGAGGGAGCGGGAGGGCCCCTATCTTCTCGGGCGGGGAGCTGTTTTTT.

This sequence joins TRBV6-5 and TRBJ1-3; D is perhaps TRBD1 (6 bases). The CDR3 consists of 15 residues. Trimming cost V 8 bases and J 0 bases, with 14 bases left between them. Germline-derived CDR1 and CDR2 are MNHEY and SVGAGI. The CDR3 bases are TGTGCCAGCGGGGGACACCTAAGCTCTGGAAACACCATATATTTT. As protein: CASGGHLSSGNTIYF.

The chain links TRBV30 to TRBJ2-1; no clear D. Trimming stripped 2 bases from V and 4 bases from J, with 9 bases between. Germline-derived CDR1 and CDR2 are GTSNPN and SVGIG (reference sequence). This CDR3 region has 13 residues. The CDR3 DNA follows: TGTGCCTGGAGTTCCGGGCCTTACAATGAGCAGTTCTTC. Translated: CAWSSGPYNEQFF.

V and J are TRBV2 and TRBJ1-5, with D perhaps TRBD1 (6 bases). V lost 4 bases, J lost 1 base, and 26 bases lay in between. There are 20 residues in the CDR3. CDR1 and CDR2 from the germline V gene are SNHLY and FYNNEI. The CDR3 DNA reads TGTGCCAGCAGTGGTGACAGGCGGCGGGGGGGCTTCCAAAGCAATCAGCCCCAGCATTTT. Translated: CASSGDRRRGGFQSNQPQHF.

The chain couples TRBV6-2 or TRBV6-3 to TRBJ2-1, with 13 bases fitting TRBD2. J lost 12 bases, V lost 6 bases, and 2 bases had no gene match. This CDR3 has 12 residues. The germline V gene encodes CDR1 MNHEY and CDR2 SVGEGT. The DNA of the CDR3 is TGTGCCAGCAGCAGACTAGCGGGGGGGCAGTTCTTC. Translating it yields CASSRLAGGQFF.

The chain recombines TRBV6-1 with TRBJ1-4; D not certain. The germline V gene encodes CDR1 MNHNS and CDR2 SASEGT. Trimming left V 3 bases short and J 3 bases short, with 14 bases between. CDR3 length equals 16 residues. CDR3 bases: TGTGCCAGCAGTGACCCCCGGCCGACGGCTAATGAAAAACTGTTTTTT. Its translation is CASSDPRPTANEKLFF.

The genes are TRBV4-3 and TRBJ2-2; possibly TRBD1 or TRBD2 for D (5 bases each). The CDR3 covers 17 residues. V dropped 1 base and J dropped 0 bases, with 12 bases sitting between them. In germline, CDR1 is LGHNA, CDR2 YSLEER. This chain's CDR3 is CASSQGRTSSNTGELFF. Written as DNA, the CDR3 is TGCGCCAGCAGCCAAGGGAGGACAAGCTCGAACACCGGGGAGCTGTTTTTT.

The chain is built from TRBV9 and TRBJ2-1, with 10 bases lining up with TRBD1. V shed 4 bases, J shed 4 bases, and the junction held 11 bases outside the gene matches. CDR1 is SGDLS and CDR2 is YYNGEE in the germline V gene. There are 17 residues in the CDR3. The CDR3 sequence: CASSPHDRGLSYNEQFF. CDR3 sequence (DNA): TGTGCCAGCAGCCCACATGACAGGGGGCTAAGTTACAATGAGCAGTTCTTC.

This sequence joins TRBV20-1 and TRBJ1-6, with TRBD1 as a possible D gene (5 bases). CDR3 size: 13 residues. The V end was cut by 3 bases, the J end by 9 bases, with 12 bases between. CDR1 is DFQATT and CDR2 is SNEGSKA in the germline V gene (reference sequence). CDR3 DNA sequence: TGCAGTGCTAGTGTAGGGGAAGGTTCACCCCTCCACTTT. Translating it yields CSASVGEGSPLHF.

The genes are TRBV6-5 and TRBJ1-3; D ambiguous. Germline V CDR1 and CDR2: MNHEY, SVGAGI. V was pared by 0 bases and J by 0 bases, with 6 bases between. The CDR3 runs to 15 residues. CDR3 sequence reads: CASSYSDASGNTIYF. The CDR3 region has the DNA TGTGCCAGCAGTTACTCGGACGCCTCTGGAAACACCATATATTTT.